This T cell receptor (beta chain) was retrieved from a study of blood T cell repertoires in COVID-19. Looking at the study overall: The samples span acute and convalescent COVID-19 from the United States, Italy and Spain.

Generated by immunoSEQ multiplex PCR, the TCRdb table keeps only in-frame clones and is missing some. The table shows 20,000 to 25,000 clones, with around nine tenths occurring only once. J was trimmed by 2 bases and V by 4 bases; bases with no gene match: 6. Germline CDR1 is SGHAT and CDR2 is FQNNGV. This CDR3 has 15 residues. The chain is built from TRBV11-2 and TRBJ2-7, with 9 positions matching TRBD1. The sequenced sample consisted of peripheral blood. The source is a human donor in a cohort sampled during active COVID-19. The CDR3 sequence is CASSSIRDRAYEQYF. CDR3 in DNA: TGTGCCAGCAGCTCCATCCGGGACAGGGCCTACGAGCAGTACTTC. Full variable domain (missing parts from reference TRBV11-2 and TRBJ2-7): EAGVAQSPRYKIIEKRQSVAFWCNPISGHATLYWYQQILGQGPKLLIQFQNNGVVDDSQLPKDRFSAERLKGVDSTLKIQPAKLEDSAVYLCASSSIRDRAYEQYFGPGTRLTVT.